Each of the 22 T cell receptor beta chains below was sequenced from the same sample in a study of CD8+ T cells in alopecia areata. Sequencing templates came from extracted RNA that was reverse transcribed into cDNA. Assay used: immunoSEQ multiplex PCR; TCRdb lists only in-frame clones, some missing. The repertoire holds approximately 220,000 clones, with around two fifths as singletons. Specified treatment: oral pan-JAK inhibitor, 5-10 mg twice daily. The specimen was CD4+ T cells sorted from blood, collected around week 34, from a patient treated with tofacitinib. All receptors come from a human donor with alopecia areata.

The chain uses TRBV6-5 and TRBJ1-2; D uncertain. Germline CDR1 and CDR2: MNHEY and SVGAGI. V lost 0 bases and J 5 bases, leaving 7 bases between the germline ends. The CDR3 sequence is 13 residues long. The CDR3 here is CASSYSYPYGYTF. The CDR3 nucleotides read TGTGCCAGCAGTTACTCTTACCCTTATGGCTACACCTTC.

V is TRBV30 and J is TRBJ1-5; 7 bases fit TRBD1. Trimming took 4 bases from V and 7 from J; bases not matched to a gene: 13. This CDR3 region has 15 residues. CDR1 and CDR2 from the germline V gene are GTSNPN and SVGIG (reference sequence). Here the CDR3 reads CAWMIKGAREQPQHF. As DNA, the CDR3 is TGTGCCTGGATGATAAAGGGGGCGCGGGAACAGCCCCAGCATTTT.

This clone was seen a few times. The chain joins TRBV7-9 to TRBJ1-4; no definite D call. The CDR3 extends over 12 amino acids. Trimming removed 8 bases at V and 10 bases at J, with 14 bases between. The germline gives CDR1 SEHNR, CDR2 FQNEAQ (reference sequence). The CDR3, as DNA: TGTGCCAGCGGTTCTAATTCGGGAAAACTGTTTTTT. Translating it yields CASGSNSGKLFF.

The rearrangement links TRBV5-1 to TRBJ2-1, with no clear D. Germline loops: CDR1 SGHRS, CDR2 YFSETQ. This CDR3 is 15 amino acids long. Trimming stripped 3 bases from V and 3 bases from J, with 13 bases between. The CDR3 loop reads CASSSFDGNYNEQFF. The CDR3 DNA sequence: TGCGCCAGCAGCTCATTTGACGGTAACTACAATGAGCAGTTCTTC.

The chain combines TRBV11-2 with TRBJ2-5; TRBD2 is a possible D gene (6 bases). CDR3 length: 16 amino acids. V dropped 4 bases and J dropped 2 bases, with 17 bases sitting between them. The germline V gene encodes CDR1 SGHAT and CDR2 FQNNGV. The CDR3 loop is CASSSGPRRGQETQYF. CDR3 sequence (DNA): TGTGCCAGCAGCTCAGGGCCCAGGAGGGGACAAGAGACCCAGTACTTC. Full variable domain (remainder filled in from reference TRBV11-2 and TRBJ2-5): EAGVAQSPRYKIIEKRQSVAFWCNPISGHATLYWYQQILGQGPKLLIQFQNNGVVDDSQLPKDRFSAERLKGVDSTLKIQPAKLEDSAVYLCASSSGPRRGQETQYFGPGTRLLVL.

The rearrangement links TRBV30 to TRBJ2-3; 8 positions agree with TRBD2. CDR3 size: 15 residues. Germline V lookup: CDR1 GTSNPN, CDR2 SVGIG (reference sequence). With 3 bases clipped from V and 1 base from J, the junction kept 6 bases outside the gene matches. The CDR3 DNA follows: TGTGCCTGGAGCGGGCTAGCGGGCGGCACAGATACGCAGTATTTT. Translation gives CAWSGLAGGTDTQYF.

The CDR3 here is CASSQDAMNTEAFF. CDR3 coding DNA: TGTGCCAGCAGCCAAGATGCCATGAACACTGAAGCTTTCTTT. The V gene is TRBV4-2, the J gene TRBJ1-1; D not resolved. CDR3 length equals 14 residues. V was pared by 0 bases and J by 0 bases, with 5 bases between. Germline V lookup: CDR1 LGHNA, CDR2 YNFKEQ.

Ten or more counts support this clone. The rearrangement joins TRBV4-1 to TRBJ1-2; TRBD1 aligns across 8 bases. Per germline, CDR1 MGHRA and CDR2 YSYEKL. The CDR3 covers 15 residues. The V and J ends lost 1 base and 6 bases, in that order; junction bases with no gene match: 7. The CDR3 nucleotides read TGCGCCAGCAGCCAAGGGCCACAGGGGGGAGATGGCTACACCTTC. This gives the protein CASSQGPQGGDGYTF.

The chain couples TRBV6-5 to TRBJ2-1, with 12 bases lining up with TRBD2. The V segment lost 6 bases and the J segment 1 base; nucleotides outside the gene matches: 1. Germline values: CDR1 MNHEY, CDR2 SVGAGI. The CDR3 loop spans 15 amino acids. CDR3 sequence: CASRTSGGSYNEQFF. DNA of the CDR3: TGTGCCAGCAGAACTAGCGGGGGGTCCTACAATGAGCAGTTCTTC.

The chain carries TRBV6-1 and TRBJ1-5, with D unclear. V lost 3 bases and J lost 1, with 10 bases in between. This CDR3 region has 15 residues. Germline-derived CDR1 and CDR2 are MNHNS and SASEGT. The CDR3 is CASSDEGLSNQPQHF. CDR3 nucleotides: TGTGCCAGCAGTGACGAGGGATTAAGCAATCAGCCCCAGCATTTT.

In this sample, this clone turned up a few times. This chain joins TRBV4-1 and TRBJ2-7; D is unclear. This CDR3 is 13 amino acids long. The V end lost 3 bases, the J end lost 6 bases, and 12 bases lay between the germline ends. Germline V gene data show CDR1 as MGHRA and CDR2 as YSYEKL. Written as DNA, the CDR3 is TGCGCCAGCAGCCAGCAGACCCGGGCCGAGCAGTACTTC. This sequence encodes CASSQQTRAEQYF.

This sequence joins TRBV5-1 and TRBJ1-2; possible D gene TRBD1, 6 bases. Trimming shortened V by 5 bases and J by 7 bases, and 18 bases separated the two germline ends. The germline CDR1 and CDR2 sequences are SGHRS and YFSETQ. The CDR3 length is 14 residues. The CDR3 loop is CASRGTPGAPGYTF. The CDR3 DNA reads TGCGCCAGCAGGGGAACCCCGGGGGCGCCTGGCTACACCTTC.

A single count supports this clone. This chain links TRBV6-5 with TRBJ1-3; D not resolved. In germline, CDR1 is MNHEY, CDR2 SVGAGI. This CDR3 comprises 15 residues. The ends were cut back, 2 bases at V and 0 bases at J, with 8 bases in the middle. The CDR3 DNA reads as TGTGCCAGCAGTTACACCCAAAGCTCTGGAAACACCATATATTTT. This gives the protein CASSYTQSSGNTIYF.

Only a few counts were recorded for this clone. The rearrangement links TRBV19 to TRBJ1-5; the match to TRBD1 covers 8 bases. Germline V CDR1 and CDR2: LNHDA, SQIVND (reference sequence). The CDR3 has 17 residues. The V and J ends lost 3 bases and 7 bases, in that order; junction bases with no gene match: 14. The CDR3 reads CASSMWGRGRIRQPQHF. As DNA, the CDR3 is TGTGCCAGTAGTATGTGGGGCAGGGGGCGCATCCGACAGCCCCAGCATTTT.

This clone was detected a few times. CDR3: CASSLSSGRASDTQYF. The CDR3, as DNA: TGTGCCAGCAGCTTATCTAGCGGGAGGGCCTCAGATACGCAGTATTTT. The gene calls are TRBV7-2 and TRBJ2-3; 12 bases match TRBD2. CDR3 size: 16 residues. Germline V gene sequence: CDR1 SGHTA, CDR2 FQGNSA. With V trimmed by 2 bases and J by 4 bases, 4 bases remained unmatched.

This clone has a single count. The V gene is TRBV6-1, the J gene TRBJ2-7; D is possibly TRBD1 (6 bases). This CDR3 spans 12 amino acids. V shed 6 bases and J shed 3 bases, with 9 bases lying between them. Germline assignment: CDR1 MNHNS and CDR2 SASEGT. The CDR3 is CASSSGVYEQYF. The CDR3 region has the DNA TGTGCCAGCAGCTCAGGGGTCTACGAGCAGTACTTC.

This clone was counted between two and nine times. This rearrangement joins TRBV11-2 to TRBJ2-1; the D call may be TRBD1 or TRBD2 (6 bases each). This CDR3 has 15 residues. Trimming cost V 3 bases and J 4 bases, with 13 bases left between them. The germline CDR1 and CDR2 sequences are SGHAT and FQNNGV. Here the CDR3 reads CASSLTPGAYNEQFF. For the CDR3, the DNA is TGTGCCAGCAGCTTGACACCGGGGGCATACAATGAGCAGTTCTTC.

V usage is TRBV5-6 and J usage is TRBJ2-6; TRBD2 matches at 11 bases. This CDR3 is built from 18 residues. V was pared by 4 bases and J by 1 base, with 7 bases of the junction left unmatched. Germline assignment: CDR1 SGHDT and CDR2 YYEEEE. CDR3 in amino acids: CASSTGLAGPSGANVLTF. In nucleotides, the CDR3 is TGTGCCAGCAGCACTGGACTAGCGGGCCCTTCTGGGGCCAACGTCCTGACTTTC.

This rearrangement joins TRBV30 to TRBJ2-1; 10 positions agree with TRBD2. Trimming at V came to 1 base and at J to 2 bases, leaving 5 bases not matched to a gene. Germline CDR1 is GTSNPN and CDR2 is SVGIG (reference sequence). The CDR3 is 16 amino acids. CDR3 region: CAWSGLAGPTYNEQFF. The CDR3 DNA is TGTGCCTGGAGTGGACTAGCGGGTCCTACCTACAATGAGCAGTTCTTC.

The chain links TRBV6-5 to TRBJ2-7, with D possibly being TRBD1 or TRBD2 (6 bases each). From germline, CDR1 is MNHEY and CDR2 SVGAGI. There are 11 residues in the CDR3. V was cut by 8 bases and J by 5 bases, with 10 bases left in between. CDR3 DNA sequence: TGTGCCAGCCGGGGGCGACACGAGCAGTACTTC. It yields the protein CASRGRHEQYF.

The chain joins TRBV30 to TRBJ2-3, with a tentative D call TRBD2 (5 bases). Trimming cost V 2 bases and J 4 bases, with 7 bases left between them. Germline V lookup: CDR1 GTSNPN, CDR2 SVGIG (reference sequence). The CDR3 is 12 residues long. CDR3 region: CAWSPGADTQYF. The CDR3 DNA is TGTGCCTGGAGTCCCGGGGCAGATACGCAGTATTTT.

This clone was recorded a few times. The chain has TRBV13 and TRBJ2-3; unclear D gene. This CDR3 spans 13 amino acids. Trimming stripped 0 bases from V and 10 bases from J, with 11 bases between. Germline-derived CDR1 and CDR2 are PRHDT and FYEKMQ (reference sequence). The CDR3 DNA reads as TGTGCCAGCAGCTTAGGCCCCGGTGGGGCGCAGTATTTT. Protein product: CASSLGPGGAQYF.